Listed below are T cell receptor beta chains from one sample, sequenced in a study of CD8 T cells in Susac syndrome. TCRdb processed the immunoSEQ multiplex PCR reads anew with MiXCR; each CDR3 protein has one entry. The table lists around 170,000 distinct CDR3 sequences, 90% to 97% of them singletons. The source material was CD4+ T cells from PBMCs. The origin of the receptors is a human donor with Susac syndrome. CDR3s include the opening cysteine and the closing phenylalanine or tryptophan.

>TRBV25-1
CASSPRGGTLYEQYF
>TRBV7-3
CASSLGVRTDTQYF
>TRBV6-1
CASRTRSGVSGANVLTF
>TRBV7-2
CASSKTGGAVQPQHF
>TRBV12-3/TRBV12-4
CASTWRGASNQPQHF
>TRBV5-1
CASSRGGDRVYNEQFF
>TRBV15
CATSRDSNTDTQYF
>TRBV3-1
CASSQRGQETQYF
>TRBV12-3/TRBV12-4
CASSFGLEQYF
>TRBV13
CASSFSRGLAKNIQYF
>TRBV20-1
CSAAGLTSTDTQYF
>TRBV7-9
CASSLVPPRDSYGYTF
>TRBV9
CASSVGEDSYEQYF
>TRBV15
CATSRETSGVYEQYF
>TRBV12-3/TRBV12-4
CASSLSLGSNQPQHF
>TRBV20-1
CSARAQETQYF
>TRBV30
CAWSARGNEQFF
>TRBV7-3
CASSLHGQGANEQYF
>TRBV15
CATSRDWGALYF
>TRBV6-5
CASSYGRPYSPLHF
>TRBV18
CASSPDDRSSYNEQFF
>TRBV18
CASSLFRGAHGYTF
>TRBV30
CAWGIGAGGYTF
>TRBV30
CAYRNGGGYEQYF
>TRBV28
CASVINTEAFF
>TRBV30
CAWTTRGIRTDTQYF
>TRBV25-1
CASSERTGLYGYTF
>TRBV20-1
CSASYRANTGELFF
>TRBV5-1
CASSLERGDNEQFF
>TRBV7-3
CASSLNPDSPLHF
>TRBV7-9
CASSLSRTRDSPLHF
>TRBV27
CASSFNMNTEAFF
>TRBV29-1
CSVAGRLNTEAFF
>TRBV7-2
CASSPRRDTATSPLHF
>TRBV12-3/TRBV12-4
CASSLDRPYQETQYF
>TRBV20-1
CSPGRGDGYTF
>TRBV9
CASSMGLAGLGKETQYF
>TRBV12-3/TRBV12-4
CASSLMGGQETQYF
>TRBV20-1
CSAGTGTSLDYGYTF
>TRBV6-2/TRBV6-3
CASRKGTADNSPLHF